The rows below give T cell receptor beta chains drawn from one sample of a study of siplizumab effects on memory and regulatory T cells. Libraries were prepared by immunoSEQ multiplex PCR; TCRdb keeps only in-frame clonotypes and omits some of them. The table lists around 87,000 clones, 80% to 90% of them singletons, with approximately 15% in the top ten. The specimen was CD4+ T cells sorted from blood. The receptors stem from a human donor in good health. Each CDR3 is given with its conserved first and last residue. Fields, in order: V gene, J gene, clone size, D gene, CDR3 DNA, CDR3 protein. D genes are given only for firm matches. Size tells how often a clone was seen (once, few, many) or the class of an expanded clone, and some rows leave it out.

>TRBV15|TRBJ1-6|-|-
TGTGCCACCAGCAGAGGAGGACAGCATAATTCACCCCTCCACTTT
CATSRGGQHNSPLHF
>TRBV9|TRBJ2-3|once|TRBD2
TGTGCCAGCAGCCCCCGAATAGCGGGAGGAGCAGATACGCAGTATTTT
CASSPRIAGGADTQYF
>TRBV28|TRBJ2-3|-|-
TGTGCCGCCAAGGGACTTGCTACAGATACGCAGTATTTT
CAAKGLATDTQYF
>TRBV9|TRBJ2-3|-|TRBD2
TGTGCCAGCAGCGTAAGGGGCGGGGGAGATACGCAGTATTTT
CASSVRGGGDTQYF
>TRBV4-3|TRBJ2-7|-|-
TGCGCCAGCAGCCAAGAATGGGTTTACCCCTACGAGCAGTACTTC
CASSQEWVYPYEQYF
>TRBV29-1|TRBJ2-1|few|TRBD1
TGCAGCGTTGAGACAGGGACCTTTTTGAGGAATGAGCAGTTCTTC
CSVETGTFLRNEQFF
>TRBV6-1|TRBJ2-7|once|-
TGTGCCAGCAACCTAAGGGGGTACGAGCAGTACTTC
CASNLRGYEQYF
>TRBV9|TRBJ1-4|-|TRBD1
TGTGCCAGCAGCGTCGGTTGGACAGGGACGGAAAAACTGTTTTTT
CASSVGWTGTEKLFF
>TRBV10-3|TRBJ2-2|once|TRBD2
TGTGCCATCAGTGAGGGACTCAGGGCGGGAGTCCCCTTTCTGAACACCGGGGAGCTGTTTTTT
CAISEGLRAGVPFLNTGELFF
>TRBV19|TRBJ2-2|-|-
TGTGCCAGTAGTAAGCAGACATCCCCGACGGCCGGGGAGCTGTTTTTT
CASSKQTSPTAGELFF
>TRBV28|TRBJ1-2|-|-
TGTGCCAGCAGTGACCCTAACTATGGCTACACCTTC
CASSDPNYGYTF
>TRBV18|TRBJ2-7|-|-
TGTGCCAGCTCACCCCGGGGCTCCTCACCCTACGAGCAGTACTTC
CASSPRGSSPYEQYF
>TRBV9|TRBJ1-2|-|TRBD1
TGTGCCAGCAGCGTACGACAGGGGGAGACCATTGGCTATGGCTACACCTTC
CASSVRQGETIGYGYTF
>TRBV19|TRBJ1-3|-|TRBD1
TGTGCCAGTACTACAGGGGGCTTAGGTGGAAACACCATATATTTT
CASTTGGLGGNTIYF
>TRBV6-6|TRBJ1-1|once|-
TGTGCCAGCAGTTACGAGGGGTCCGGGACTGAAGCTTTCTTT
CASSYEGSGTEAFF
>TRBV6-6|TRBJ1-5|-|-
TGTGCCAGCAGTCTAGGGCAATCGGGGAACAATCAGCCCCAGCATTTT
CASSLGQSGNNQPQHF
>TRBV19|TRBJ2-6|-|-
TGTGCCAGTAGTTCTGGGGATGGCGGGGCCAACGTCCTGACTTTC
CASSSGDGGANVLTF
>TRBV9|TRBJ2-1|-|-
TGTGCCAGCAGCCGGGGGGCAGGGAACAATGAGCAGTTCTTC
CASSRGAGNNEQFF
>TRBV5-7|TRBJ2-3|-|TRBD1
TGTGCCAGCAGCTCGGGCAGCAAGACAGGGGGTGAGACAGATACGCAGTATTTT
CASSSGSKTGGETDTQYF
>TRBV5-1|TRBJ1-3|-|TRBD1
TGCGCCAGCAGCTTAGACAGGGACACCCCTGGAAACACCATATATTTT
CASSLDRDTPGNTIYF
>TRBV25-1|TRBJ1-4|-|-
TGTGCCAGCAGTGGGACCTTGCCTTCGGAAAAACTGTTTTTT
CASSGTLPSEKLFF
>TRBV5-1|TRBJ1-4|-|TRBD1
TGCGCCAGCAGCTCCGCGGGACAGCCTAATGAAAAACTGTTTTTT
CASSSAGQPNEKLFF
>TRBV9|TRBJ2-5|-|-
TGTGCCAGCAGCATTAGCGCGGAGACCCAGTACTTC
CASSISAETQYF
>TRBV9|TRBJ2-6|-|-
TGTGCCAGCAGCGTAGGGTTGGGTGCTGGGGCCAACGTCCTGACTTTC
CASSVGLGAGANVLTF
>TRBV4-3|TRBJ2-3|-|TRBD1
TGCGCCAGCAGTTCTACAGGGGTTGGCACAGATACGCAGTATTTT
CASSSTGVGTDTQYF
>TRBV12-5|TRBJ1-3|-|-
TGTGCTAGTGGTTTGGTTTACCTAACCCCTGACAGTCACTCTGGAAACACCATATATTTT
CASGLVYLTPDSHSGNTIYF
>TRBV7-9|TRBJ2-7|-|TRBD1
TGTGCCAGCAGCTTTGGACAGGCCTCCTACGAGCAGTACTTC
CASSFGQASYEQYF
>TRBV7-6|TRBJ2-1|-|-
TGTGCCAGCAGCCGAGGCCGGGAGCGGATCTACAATGAGCAGTTCTTC
CASSRGRERIYNEQFF
>TRBV19|TRBJ2-7|-|-
TGTGCCAGTAGTCCAACTTCGGTAAGCGGCCACGAGCAGTACTTC
CASSPTSVSGHEQYF
>TRBV19|TRBJ2-2|-|TRBD1
TGTGCCAGTAGTCCCGGGACAGGGTGGACCGGGGAGCTGTTTTTT
CASSPGTGWTGELFF
>TRBV29-1|TRBJ1-1|-|TRBD1
TGCAGCGTTGAAGAAGTACCGGGACAGGGATGGGGCACTGAAGCTTTCTTT
CSVEEVPGQGWGTEAFF
>TRBV15|TRBJ2-5|-|-
TGTGCCACCAGCAGAAAGACAGGACTCGTGGGGACCCAGTACTTC
CATSRKTGLVGTQYF
>TRBV28|TRBJ2-7|-|-
TGTGCCAGCAGTTTAAATAAGATCGGGAGCCCCTACGAGCAGTACTTC
CASSLNKIGSPYEQYF
>TRBV7-2|TRBJ2-2|-|-
TGTGCCACGGGGAAACAGGCTTCGGAGCAGGGGGAGCTGTTTTTT
CATGKQASEQGELFF
>TRBV4-1|TRBJ2-7|-|-
TGCGCCAGCCGGGACGGCTACGAGCAGTACTTC
CASRDGYEQYF
>TRBV6-5|TRBJ1-6|-|-
TGTGCCAGCAGAAGCCAGGGCAGCGGTTCACCCCTCCACTTT
CASRSQGSGSPLHF
>TRBV5-1|TRBJ2-3|-|TRBD1
TGCGCCAGCAGCTTGGCCGGGACAGGAATCACAGATACGCAGTATTTT
CASSLAGTGITDTQYF
>TRBV4-2|TRBJ2-2|-|-
TGTGCCAGCAGCCAAGATAGGGGACACATCACCGGGGAGCTGTTTTTT
CASSQDRGHITGELFF
>TRBV11-3|TRBJ2-5|-|TRBD1
TGTGCCAGCAGCTGGGTGGGACAGGGAGGAGAGACCCAGTACTTC
CASSWVGQGGETQYF
>TRBV5-1|TRBJ2-3|-|-
TGCGCCAGCAGCTTGGGGCATCGCACAGATACGCAGTATTTT
CASSLGHRTDTQYF
>TRBV7-2|TRBJ2-3|-|TRBD2
TGTGCCAGCAGCCCTAGCGGGTTGAGCACAGATACGCAGTATTTT
CASSPSGLSTDTQYF
>TRBV6-5|TRBJ2-1|-|-
TGTGCCAGCAGTTCTAATTTTTTGGGGGGGCATGAGCAGTTCTTC
CASSSNFLGGHEQFF